This TCR beta chain was documented in a study of shared clonotypes between healthy human individuals. This clone was picked up one time. Assay used: immunoSEQ multiplex PCR; TCRdb lists only in-frame clones, some missing. The data contain roughly 2.6 million clones, 90% to 95% of them singletons. The CDR3 length is 18 residues. The V and J ends lost 0 bases and 0 bases respectively, with 12 bases between them. Germline values: CDR1 LGHNA, CDR2 YSLEER. The specimen was naive CD4+ T cells sorted from blood. The sample's subset: CD45RA+ positively selected. This sequence originates from a man in his late teens or twenties in good health. The rearrangement links TRBV4-3 to TRBJ2-6, with a tentative D call TRBD1 (7 bases). The CDR3 region has the DNA TGCGCCAGCAGCCAAGATTGGCAGGGGGGCTCTGGGGCCAACGTCCTGACTTTC. Amino acid sequence: CASSQDWQGGSGANVLTF.